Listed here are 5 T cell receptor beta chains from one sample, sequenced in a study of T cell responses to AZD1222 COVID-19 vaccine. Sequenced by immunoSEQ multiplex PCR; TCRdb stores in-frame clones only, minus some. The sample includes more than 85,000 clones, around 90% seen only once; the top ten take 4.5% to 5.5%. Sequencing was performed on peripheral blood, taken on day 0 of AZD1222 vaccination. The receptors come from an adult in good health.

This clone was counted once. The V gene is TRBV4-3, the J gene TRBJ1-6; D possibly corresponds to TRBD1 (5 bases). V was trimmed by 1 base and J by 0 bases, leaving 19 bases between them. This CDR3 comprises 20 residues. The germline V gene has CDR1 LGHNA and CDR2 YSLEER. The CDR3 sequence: CASSQAHPFGQGSYNSPLHF. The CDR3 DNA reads TGCGCCAGCAGCCAAGCTCACCCCTTTGGGCAGGGCTCCTATAATTCACCCCTCCACTTT.

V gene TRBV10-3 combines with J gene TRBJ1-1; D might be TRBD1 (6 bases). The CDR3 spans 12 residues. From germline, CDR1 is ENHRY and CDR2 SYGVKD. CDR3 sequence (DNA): TGTAACACTACAGGGAGGGGGACTGAAGCTTTCTTT. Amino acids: CNTTGRGTEAFF.

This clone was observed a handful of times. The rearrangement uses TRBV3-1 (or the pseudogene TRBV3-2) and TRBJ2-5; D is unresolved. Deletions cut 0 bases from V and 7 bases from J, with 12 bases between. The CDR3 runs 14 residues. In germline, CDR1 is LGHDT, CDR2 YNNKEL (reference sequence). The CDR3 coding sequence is TGTGCCAGCAGCCAAGAGTCTGGGGTAGGGACCCAGTACTTC. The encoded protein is CASSQESGVGTQYF.

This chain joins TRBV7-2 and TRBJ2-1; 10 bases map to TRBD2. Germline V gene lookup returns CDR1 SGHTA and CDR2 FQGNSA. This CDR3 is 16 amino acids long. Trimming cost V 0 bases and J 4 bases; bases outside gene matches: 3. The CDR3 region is CASSLASGGYYNEQFF. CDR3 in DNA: TGTGCCAGCAGCTTAGCTAGCGGGGGGTATTACAATGAGCAGTTCTTC.

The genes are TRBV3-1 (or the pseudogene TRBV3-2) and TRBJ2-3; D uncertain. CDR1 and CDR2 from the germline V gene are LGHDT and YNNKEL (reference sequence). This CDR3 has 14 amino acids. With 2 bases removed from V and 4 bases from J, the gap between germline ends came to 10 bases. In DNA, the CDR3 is TGTGCCAGCAGCCAAAAGGTAGGGTCAGATACGCAGTATTTT. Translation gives CASSQKVGSDTQYF.